This T cell receptor (beta chain) came from a study of blood T cell repertoires in COVID-19. In the study overall: COVID-19 samples from acute and convalescent phases originated in the United States, Italy and Spain. Nucleic acid was either cDNA or gDNA, and it came from T cells, B-cell-depleted T cells, or PBMCs.

Enrollment of patients from Seattle took place during active infection, with longitudinal follow-up. Per the study methods: Nucleated cell counts were estimated from reference gene primer amplification. Clones were sequenced by immunoSEQ multiplex PCR, and TCRdb holds only the in-frame ones, with some missing. The D gene and trimming were derived from the DNA, and the V and J assignments and clone size from that table. The sample includes fewer than 650,000 clones, roughly 89% of them seen just once. The germline V and J ends were trimmed by 3 bases and 0 bases, with 14 bases remaining between them. The CDR3 has 16 residues. Germline V gives CDR1 LNHDA, CDR2 SQIVND (reference sequence).

The clonotype comes from a woman aged 45 to 65 with COVID-19, enrolled during active disease. This chain connects TRBV19 to TRBJ1-1; D is unclear. Sequencing was performed on peripheral blood. Here the CDR3 DNA reads TGTGCCAGTAGTATGGTTCCAGGCCTCCTGAACACTGAAGCTTTCTTT. Amino acid sequence: CASSMVPGLLNTEAFF.